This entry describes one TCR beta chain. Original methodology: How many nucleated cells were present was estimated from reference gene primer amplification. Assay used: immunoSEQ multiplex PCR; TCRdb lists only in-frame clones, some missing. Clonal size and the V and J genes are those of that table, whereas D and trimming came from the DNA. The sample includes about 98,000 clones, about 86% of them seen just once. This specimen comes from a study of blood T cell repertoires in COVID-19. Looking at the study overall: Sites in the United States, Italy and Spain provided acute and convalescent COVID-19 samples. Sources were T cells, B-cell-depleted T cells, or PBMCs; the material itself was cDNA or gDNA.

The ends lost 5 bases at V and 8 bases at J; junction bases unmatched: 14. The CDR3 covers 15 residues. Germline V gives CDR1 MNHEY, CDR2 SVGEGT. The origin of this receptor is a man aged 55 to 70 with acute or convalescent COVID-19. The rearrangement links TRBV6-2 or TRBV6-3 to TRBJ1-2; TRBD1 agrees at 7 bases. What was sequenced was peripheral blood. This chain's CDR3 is CASSDPLRGLGGYTF. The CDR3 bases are TGTGCCAGCAGTGATCCCCTAAGGGGGCTGGGAGGCTACACCTTC.